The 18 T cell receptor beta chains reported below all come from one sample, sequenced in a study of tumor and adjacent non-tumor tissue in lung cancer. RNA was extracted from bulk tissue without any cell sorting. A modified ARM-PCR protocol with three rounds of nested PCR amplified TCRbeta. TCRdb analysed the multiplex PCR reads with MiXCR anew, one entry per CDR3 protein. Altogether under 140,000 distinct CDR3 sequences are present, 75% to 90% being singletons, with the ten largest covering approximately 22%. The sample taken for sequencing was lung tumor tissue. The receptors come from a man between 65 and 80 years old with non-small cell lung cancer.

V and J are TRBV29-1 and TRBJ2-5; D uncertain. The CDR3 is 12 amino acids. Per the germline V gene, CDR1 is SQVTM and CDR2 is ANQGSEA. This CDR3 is CIMKGFVETQYF. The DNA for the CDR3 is TGCATCATGAAGGGATTCGTAGAGACCCAGTACTTC.

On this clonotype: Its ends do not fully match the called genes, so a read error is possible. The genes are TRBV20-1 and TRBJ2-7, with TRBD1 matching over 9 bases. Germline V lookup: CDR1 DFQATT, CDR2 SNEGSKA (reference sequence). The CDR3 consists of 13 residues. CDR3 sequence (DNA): TGTAGTGCCGAACAGGGGGCCACCTACGAGCAGTACTTC. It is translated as CSAEQGATYEQYF.

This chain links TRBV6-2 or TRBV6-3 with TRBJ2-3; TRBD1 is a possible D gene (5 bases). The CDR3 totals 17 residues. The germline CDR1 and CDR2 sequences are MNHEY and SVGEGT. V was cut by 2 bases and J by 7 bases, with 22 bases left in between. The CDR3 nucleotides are TGTGCCAGCAGTTACCCGGTGACAGCAGGCCACCAGAATACGCAGTATTTT. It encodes CASSYPVTAGHQNTQYF.

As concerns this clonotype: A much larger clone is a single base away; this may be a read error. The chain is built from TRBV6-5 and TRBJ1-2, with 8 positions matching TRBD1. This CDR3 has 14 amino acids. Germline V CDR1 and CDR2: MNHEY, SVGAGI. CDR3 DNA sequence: TGTGCCAGCAGTAGAGCGGGACAGGCCTATGACTACACCTTC. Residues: CASSRAGQAYDYTF.

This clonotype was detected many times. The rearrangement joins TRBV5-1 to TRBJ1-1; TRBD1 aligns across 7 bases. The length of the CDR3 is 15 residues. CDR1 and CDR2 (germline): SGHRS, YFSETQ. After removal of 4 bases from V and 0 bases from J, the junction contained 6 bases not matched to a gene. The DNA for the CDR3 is TGCGCCAGCAGCAGGAAGACAGGGATGAACACTGAAGCTTTCTTT. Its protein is CASSRKTGMNTEAFF.

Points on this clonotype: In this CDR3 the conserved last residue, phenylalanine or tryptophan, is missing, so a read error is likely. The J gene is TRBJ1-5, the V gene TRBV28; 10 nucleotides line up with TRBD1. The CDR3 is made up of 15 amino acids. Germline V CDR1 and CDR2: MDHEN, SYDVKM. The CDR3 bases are TGTACCAGCGACAGGGGGCTAAATAGCAATCAGACCCAGCATTTA. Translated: CTSDRGLNSNQTQHL.

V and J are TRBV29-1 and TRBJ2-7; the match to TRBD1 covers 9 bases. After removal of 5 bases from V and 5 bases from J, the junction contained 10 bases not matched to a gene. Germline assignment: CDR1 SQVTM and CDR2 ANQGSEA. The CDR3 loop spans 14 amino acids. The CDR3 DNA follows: TGCAGCGTTTGCCCGGGACAGGGAACAAACGAGCAGTACTTC. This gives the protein CSVCPGQGTNEQYF.

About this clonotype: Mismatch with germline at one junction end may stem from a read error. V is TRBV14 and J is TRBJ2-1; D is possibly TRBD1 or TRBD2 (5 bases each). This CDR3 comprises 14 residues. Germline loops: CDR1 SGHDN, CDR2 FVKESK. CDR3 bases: TGTACCAGCGGCATCCAGGGCCCTTACAATGAGCATTTCTTC. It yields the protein CTSGIQGPYNEHFF.

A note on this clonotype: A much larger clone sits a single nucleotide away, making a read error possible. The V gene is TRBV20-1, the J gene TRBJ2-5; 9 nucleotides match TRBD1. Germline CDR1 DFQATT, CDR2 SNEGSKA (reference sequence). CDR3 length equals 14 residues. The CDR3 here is CGASPGTGTETQYF. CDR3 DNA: TGCGGTGCTAGCCCGGGGACAGGGACAGAGACCCAGTACTTC.

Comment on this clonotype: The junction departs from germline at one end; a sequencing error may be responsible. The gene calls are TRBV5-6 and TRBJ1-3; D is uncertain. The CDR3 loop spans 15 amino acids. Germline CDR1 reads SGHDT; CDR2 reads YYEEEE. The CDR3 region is CTSSSAGKTGNAIYF. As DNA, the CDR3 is TGTACCAGTAGCTCGGCGGGTAAAACTGGAAACGCCATATATTTT.

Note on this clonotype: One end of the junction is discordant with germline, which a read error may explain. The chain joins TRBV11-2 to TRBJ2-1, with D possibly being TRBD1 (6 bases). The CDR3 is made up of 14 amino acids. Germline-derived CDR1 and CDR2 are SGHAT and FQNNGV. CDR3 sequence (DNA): TGTGCCAGCAGCTTAGCGAGACAGTACAATGGACAGTTATTC. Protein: CASSLARQYNGQLF.

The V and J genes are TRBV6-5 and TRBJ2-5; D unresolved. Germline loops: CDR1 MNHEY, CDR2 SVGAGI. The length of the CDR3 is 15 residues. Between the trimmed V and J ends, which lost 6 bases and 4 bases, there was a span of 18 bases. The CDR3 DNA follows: TGTGCCAGCAGCTCCCATTCATACAGACCAGAGACCCAGTACTTC. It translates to CASSSHSYRPETQYF.

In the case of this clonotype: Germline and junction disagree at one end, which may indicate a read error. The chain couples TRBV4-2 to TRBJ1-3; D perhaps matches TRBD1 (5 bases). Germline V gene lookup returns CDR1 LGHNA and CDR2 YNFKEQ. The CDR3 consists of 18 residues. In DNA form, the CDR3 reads TGTGTCAGCAGCCTGTCGGTTGGGGGGTCGACCTCTGGAGACACCATATATTTT. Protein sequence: CVSSLSVGGSTSGDTIYF.

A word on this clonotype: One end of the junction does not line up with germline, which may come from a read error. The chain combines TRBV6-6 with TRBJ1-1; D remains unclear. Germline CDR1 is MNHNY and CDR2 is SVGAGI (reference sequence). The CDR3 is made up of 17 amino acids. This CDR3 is CTSIRNLWATTNTEAFF. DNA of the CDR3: TGTACCAGCATACGCAACCTTTGGGCGACAACGAACACTGAAGCTTTCTTT.

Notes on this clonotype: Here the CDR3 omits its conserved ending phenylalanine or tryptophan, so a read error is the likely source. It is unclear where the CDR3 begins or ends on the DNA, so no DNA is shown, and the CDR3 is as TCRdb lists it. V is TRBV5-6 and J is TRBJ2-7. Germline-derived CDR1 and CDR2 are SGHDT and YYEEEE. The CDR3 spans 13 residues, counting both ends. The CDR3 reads CASCSGATYELYL.

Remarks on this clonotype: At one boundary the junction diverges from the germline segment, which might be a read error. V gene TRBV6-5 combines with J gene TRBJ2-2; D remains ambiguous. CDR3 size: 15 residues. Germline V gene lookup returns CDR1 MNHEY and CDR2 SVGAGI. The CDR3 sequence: CASGYLRRAAGELFF. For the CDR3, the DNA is TGTGCCAGCGGTTACCTTCGAAGGGCAGCCGGGGAGCTGTTTTTT.

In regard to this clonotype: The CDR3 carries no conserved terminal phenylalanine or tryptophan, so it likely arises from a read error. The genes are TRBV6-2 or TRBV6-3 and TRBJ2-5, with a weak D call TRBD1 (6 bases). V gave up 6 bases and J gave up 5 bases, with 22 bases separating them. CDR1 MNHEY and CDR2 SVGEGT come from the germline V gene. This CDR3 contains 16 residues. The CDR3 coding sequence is TGTGCCAGCAGCCCCCGTGGGCAGGGGATTTGGGAGACCCAGTACTTA. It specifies CASSPRGQGIWETQYL.

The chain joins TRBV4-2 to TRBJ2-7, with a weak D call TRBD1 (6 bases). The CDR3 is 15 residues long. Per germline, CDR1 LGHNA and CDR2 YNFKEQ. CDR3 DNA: TGTGCCAGCAGCCAGGAGCCGGGACACCTCTACGAGCATTACGTC. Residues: CASSQEPGHLYEHYV.